This T cell receptor beta chain was sequenced during a study of T and B cells in COVID-19 patients. At the level of the study: Peripheral blood came from COVID-19 patients with active infection or after recovery. Recovered patients mostly had mild to moderate COVID-19 managed as outpatients.

Multiplex PCR with BIOMED2 TRB-A/B primer pools amplified TRB rearrangements. One entry per CDR3 protein results from TCRdb running MiXCR on the multiplex PCR reads. The data show 8,000 to 10,000 distinct CDR3 sequences, about 30% seen once. Findings and limits, study-wide: Sorted SARS-CoV-2-responsive or tetramer+ T cells and CD4+, regulatory and CD8+ subsets were not yet sequenced. Active COVID-19 showed highly clonal TRB repertoires; recovery showed diversity and richness above healthy donors.

Each TRB amplification used about 250-550 ng of genomic DNA from blood. Comments on this clonotype: Its target is not known.

The germline CDR1 and CDR2 sequences are KGHDR and SFDVKD. This CDR3 spans 16 amino acids. V lost 4 bases to trimming and J lost 3 bases; unmatched junction nucleotides: 5. The specimen was blood. The V gene is TRBV24-1, the J gene TRBJ2-2; 9 bases align to TRBD1. The source of this sequence is a human donor with active COVID-19. The CDR3 protein is CATSDPRQGDTGELFF. The CDR3 nucleotides are TGTGCCACCAGTGACCCCCGACAGGGGGACACCGGGGAGCTGTTTTTT.